The entry below gives a single TCR beta chain sequence along with its context. These data originate in a study of cytomegalovirus exposure and HLA in healthy donors. CDR1 SEHNR and CDR2 FQNEAQ come from the germline V gene (reference sequence). The CDR3 sequence is 12 residues long. V dropped 6 bases and J dropped 3 bases, with 8 bases sitting between them. Healthy bone marrow donors supplied every sample. PCR employed 60 Vbeta and 13 Jbeta primers. Method: immunoSEQ multiplex PCR; TCRdb's copy keeps in-frame clones and lacks some. The sample consists of more than 140,000 clones, about 77% of them appearing once.

The chain has TRBV7-9 and TRBJ2-5; D is unresolved. Sequenced: PBMCs. The origin of this receptor is a female donor in good health and CMV-seronegative. DNA of the CDR3: TGTGCCAGCAGAACAAACAAAGAGACCCAGTACTTC. It encodes CASRTNKETQYF.